The 13 T cell receptor beta chains below all came from one sample that was sequenced in a study of T cell clonality in common variable immunodeficiency. The assay was immunoSEQ multiplex PCR, and TCRdb's table has in-frame clones only and misses some. In total the sample includes approximately 75,000 clones, none of them seen once. The sequencing sample was made of peripheral blood mononuclear cells. Receptors originate from a person between 18 and 70 years old in good health.

This clone was seen at least ten times. From the germline J gene comes the end of the CDR3, since the read stops 3 residues before it. The chain combines TRBV5-6 with TRBJ2-7; 8 bases match TRBD1. The CDR3 is made up of 15 amino acids. Germline trimming cut 3 bases from V and 6 bases from J; bases unmatched to any gene: 11. CDR1 and CDR2 (germline): SGHDT, YYEEEE. CDR3 DNA (partial): TGTGCCAGCAGCTCCGGGACAGGAACCCACTCCGAG. Its translation: CASSSGTGTHSE. The entire CDR3 is CASSSGTGTHSEQYF.

This clone showed up many times. CDR3 DNA, as far as it was read: TGCAGTGCTAGGTTGACTAGCGGGAGCTTAGGAATCACAGATACG. Protein product: CSARLTSGSLGITDT. The whole CDR3 sequence is CSARLTSGSLGITDTQYF. V is TRBV20-1 and J is TRBJ2-3, with 12 bases lining up with TRBD2. The read comes to an end 3 residues before the CDR3 does, leaving the germline J gene to fill in the end. This CDR3 has 18 amino acids. Germline lookup yields CDR1 DFQATT and CDR2 SNEGSKA (reference sequence). The junction had 12 bases not matched to a gene; V was cut back by 3 bases and J by 2 bases.

The sample holds many counts of this clone. Read coverage stops 3 residues before the CDR3 terminus; the germline J gene supplies the remainder. This chain connects TRBV6-2 or TRBV6-3 to TRBJ2-7, with 9 bases fitting TRBD1. Unmatched junction bases numbered 7, after V lost 6 bases and J lost 1 base. The CDR3 totals 15 residues. Germline V gene sequence: CDR1 MNHEY, CDR2 SVGEGT. CDR3 region: CASRRAGTGSYEQYF. CDR3 bases read: TGTGCCAGCAGAAGAGCCGGGACAGGGTCCTACGAG.

This clone was detected many times. The read comes to an end 3 residues before the CDR3 does, leaving the germline J gene to fill in the end. The chain recombines TRBV5-5 with TRBJ2-2, with a weak D call TRBD2 (6 bases). The germline V gene encodes CDR1 SGHKS and CDR2 YYEKEE (reference sequence). Trimming took off 5 bases at V and 3 bases at J, with 8 bases between the two ends. The CDR3 length is 13 residues. The CDR3 loop reads CASSGDYTGELFF. Partial CDR3 DNA: TGTGCCAGCAGTGGGGACTACACCGGGGAG.

This clone occurred many times. Sequencing ends 3 residues short of the CDR3 end; the germline J gene provides the rest. The chain combines TRBV5-1 with TRBJ2-1, with 7 bases fitting TRBD2. In germline, CDR1 is SGHRS, CDR2 YFSETQ. The ends lost 4 bases at V and 6 bases at J; junction bases unmatched: 7. The CDR3 spans 14 residues. Partial CDR3 DNA: TGCGCCAGCAGCATACCGGCTAGCGGCAATGAG. This gives the protein CASSIPASGNE. The entire CDR3 is CASSIPASGNEQFF.

This clone came up many times. The DNA ends 3 residues before the CDR3 does, and the rest of the CDR3 is filled in from the germline J gene. V is TRBV19 and J is TRBJ2-3; D not resolved. This CDR3 spans 15 amino acids. Deletions cut 1 base from V and 0 bases from J, with 8 bases between. Germline lookup yields CDR1 LNHDA and CDR2 SQIVND (reference sequence). CDR3 DNA (partial): TGTGCCAGTAGTATAGGTCAGACTAGCACAGATACG. Its translation: CASSIGQTSTDT. The full CDR3 sequence reads CASSIGQTSTDTQYF.

This clone was picked up many times. Coverage ceases 3 residues before the CDR3 finishes, and the germline J gene fills in the end. The chain links TRBV7-2 to TRBJ2-1, with 11 bases identical to TRBD2. The germline gives CDR1 SGHTA, CDR2 FQGNSA. Germline trimming cut 5 bases from V and 4 bases from J; bases unmatched to any gene: 4. This CDR3 comprises 15 residues. The CDR3 here is CASSLGTSGYNEQFF. The CDR3 bases that were read are TGTGCCAGCAGCCTCGGGACTAGCGGTTACAATGAG.

This clone showed up many times. Read coverage stops 3 residues before the CDR3 terminus; the germline J gene supplies the remainder. V is TRBV5-1 and J is TRBJ2-1; 9 positions match TRBD2. The CDR3 runs 15 residues. Germline V gene lookup returns CDR1 SGHRS and CDR2 YFSETQ. The V segment lost 3 bases and the J segment 8 bases; nucleotides outside the gene matches: 9. The CDR3 spells CASSSASGDFDEQFF. CDR3 bases read: TGCGCCAGCAGCTCCGCTAGCGGGGATTTCGATGAG.

This clone was observed at least ten times. Coverage ceases 3 residues before the CDR3 finishes, and the germline J gene fills in the end. The V call is TRBV20-1, the J call TRBJ2-1, with D possibly matching TRBD2 (6 bases). Germline loops: CDR1 DFQATT, CDR2 SNEGSKA (reference sequence). CDR3 length equals 14 residues. Trimming shortened V by 3 bases and J by 0 bases, and 9 bases separated the two germline ends. The CDR3: CSASYGGSYNEQFF. CDR3 DNA (partial): TGCAGTGCTAGTTACGGGGGCTCCTACAATGAG.

This clone was observed at least ten times. The CDR3 is cut off 3 residues early in the read; its end comes from the germline J gene. The chain couples TRBV5-6 to TRBJ2-7; D not resolved. Germline values: CDR1 SGHDT, CDR2 YYEEEE. CDR3 length: 14 residues. V was clipped by 1 base and J by 0 bases, with 8 bases between them. CDR3 sequence reads: CASSLPPSSYEQYF. The CDR3 bases that were read are TGTGCCAGCAGCTTGCCACCTAGCTCCTACGAG.

In the case of this clone: This clone may be a read error of a much larger clone one base away. The read terminates 3 residues ahead of where the CDR3 ends, so the germline J gene completes it. The rearrangement links TRBV5-6 to TRBJ2-7; D perhaps matches TRBD2 (6 bases). The CDR3 extends over 14 amino acids. Germline loops: CDR1 SGHDT, CDR2 YYEEEE. Partial CDR3 DNA: TGTGCCAGCAGCTCGGGACTTCCCTCCCACGAG. It translates to CASSSGLPSHE. The CDR3, in full, reads CASSSGLPSHEQYF.

In this sample, this clone turned up many times. Sequencing ends 3 residues short of the CDR3 end; the germline J gene provides the rest. The gene calls are TRBV20-1 and TRBJ1-5, with 8 bases lining up with TRBD1. The junction had 5 bases not matched to a gene; V was cut back by 3 bases and J by 4 bases. Germline-derived CDR1 and CDR2 are DFQATT and SNEGSKA (reference sequence). The CDR3 length is 14 residues. The chain's CDR3 is CSASYGQGNQPQHF. The DNA read from the CDR3 is TGCAGTGCTAGTTATGGACAGGGAAATCAGCCC.

This clone has just a few counts. With the read ending 3 residues before the CDR3 end, the germline J gene is used to fill in that end. The chain recombines TRBV7-9 with TRBJ2-5; TRBD1 might be the D (6 bases). Germline V CDR1 and CDR2: SEHNR, FQNEAQ (reference sequence). The germline V and J ends were trimmed by 2 bases and 4 bases, with 11 bases remaining between them. This CDR3 spans 14 amino acids. Incomplete CDR3 DNA: TGTGCCAGCAGCTTATTGGGGGCAAGAGAGACC. Translating gives CASSLLGARET. The CDR3, in full, reads CASSLLGARETQYF.